This is a list of T cell receptor beta chains from one sample in a study of radiotherapy plus CTLA-4 blockade in lung cancer. Assay: immunoSEQ multiplex PCR; the TCRdb copy retains only in-frame clones and omits some. Of 85,000 to 90,000 clones detected, roughly 86% appear once; the ten largest clones hold over 15%. This sample comprised peripheral blood, obtained from a patient treated with radiotherapy plus ipilimumab. The receptors shown here come from a human donor with non-small cell lung cancer that progressed on radiotherapy plus ipilimumab. Each CDR3 is given with its conserved first and last residue.

v_gene: TRBV19; CDR3aa: CASSFSQGNSNQPQHF
v_gene: TRBV19; CDR3aa: CAFPHRAGARETQYF
v_gene: TRBV14; CDR3aa: CASSQASRNTEAFF
v_gene: TRBV27; CDR3aa: CASSLVPLGGGTDTQYF
v_gene: TRBV5-1; CDR3aa: CASSFLAGTRYEQYF
v_gene: TRBV19; CDR3aa: CASSIINRNQPQHF
v_gene: TRBV30; CDR3aa: CAWSVRWEGLDTQYF
v_gene: TRBV4-2; CDR3aa: CASSQDGTSSYEQYF
v_gene: TRBV19; CDR3aa: CASSIGGWPEAFF
v_gene: TRBV19; CDR3aa: CASRLPELPYEQYF
v_gene: TRBV30; CDR3aa: CAWEGRDGTFGYGYTF
v_gene: TRBV4-3; CDR3aa: CASSQVALGSGNTIYF
v_gene: TRBV21-1; CDR3aa: CASSKEQKDIQYF
v_gene: TRBV2; CDR3aa: CASVPGQGFIGGYTF
v_gene: TRBV30; CDR3aa: CAWSTGGNQPQHF
v_gene: TRBV5-1; CDR3aa: CASSAGQINNSPLHF
v_gene: TRBV27; CDR3aa: CASRRRGTSGRYTDTQYF
v_gene: TRBV7-8; CDR3aa: CASSLKRNTEAFF
v_gene: TRBV15; CDR3aa: CATSGIQGGEPQHF
v_gene: TRBV5-4; CDR3aa: CASRRQVTPSYNEQFF
v_gene: TRBV7-2; CDR3aa: CASSLEAADTQYF
v_gene: TRBV4-1; CDR3aa: CASSQDPQTGGGEKLFF
v_gene: TRBV2; CDR3aa: CASSPRQGGQPQHF
v_gene: TRBV6-5; CDR3aa: CASRPVDRVGSPLHF
v_gene: TRBV7-3; CDR3aa: CASSVAGGYGYTF
v_gene: TRBV19; CDR3aa: CASSPEGGHYGYTF
v_gene: TRBV7-9; CDR3aa: CASSSGTSGSLTGELFF
v_gene: TRBV9; CDR3aa: CASSSYGSMETQYF
v_gene: TRBV6-1; CDR3aa: CASRTGATWREQYF
v_gene: TRBV27; CDR3aa: CASSPGSTYQPQHF
v_gene: TRBV18; CDR3aa: CASSPVDSYNEQFF
v_gene: TRBV27; CDR3aa: CASSSPWNTEAFF
v_gene: TRBV5-1; CDR3aa: CASSLVVGQGFYEQYF
v_gene: TRBV29-1; CDR3aa: CSVAGSLSYEQYF
v_gene: TRBV4-3; CDR3aa: CASSQLEGFNTEAFF
v_gene: TRBV5-1; CDR3aa: CASSLQDTGELFF
v_gene: TRBV18; CDR3aa: CASSPGPRSNQPQHF
v_gene: TRBV4-2; CDR3aa: CASSQDRTENQPQHF
v_gene: TRBV9; CDR3aa: CASSVLGTAYNEQFF
v_gene: TRBV5-4; CDR3aa: CASSLGTAQETQYF
v_gene: TRBV29-1; CDR3aa: CSVARQGNTEAFF
v_gene: TRBV11-3; CDR3aa: CASSLVPGGDNEQFF
v_gene: TRBV9; CDR3aa: CASSVAPQTYEQYF
v_gene: TRBV10-3; CDR3aa: CAISEWHNNTEAFF
v_gene: TRBV14; CDR3aa: CASSPRGAEAFF
v_gene: TRBV4-3; CDR3aa: CASSQRTSNIQYF
v_gene: TRBV5-5; CDR3aa: CASSLWLGAGATYNEQFF